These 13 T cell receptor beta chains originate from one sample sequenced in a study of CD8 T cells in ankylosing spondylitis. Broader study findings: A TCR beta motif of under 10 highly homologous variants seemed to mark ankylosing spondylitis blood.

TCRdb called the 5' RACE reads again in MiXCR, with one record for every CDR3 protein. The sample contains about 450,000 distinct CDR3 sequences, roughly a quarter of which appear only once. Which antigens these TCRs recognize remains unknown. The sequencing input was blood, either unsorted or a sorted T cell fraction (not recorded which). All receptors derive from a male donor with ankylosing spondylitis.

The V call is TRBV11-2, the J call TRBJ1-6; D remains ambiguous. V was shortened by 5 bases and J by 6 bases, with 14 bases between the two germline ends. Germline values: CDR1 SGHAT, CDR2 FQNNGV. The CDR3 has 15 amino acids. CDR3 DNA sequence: TGTGCCAGCAGCCCGGGTAGGGTCGGTAATTCACCCCTCCACTTT. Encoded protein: CASSPGRVGNSPLHF.

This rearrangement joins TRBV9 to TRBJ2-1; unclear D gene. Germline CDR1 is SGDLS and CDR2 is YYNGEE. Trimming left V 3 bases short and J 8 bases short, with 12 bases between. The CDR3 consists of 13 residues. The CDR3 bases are TGTGCCAGCAGCGCCTTCTGGTGGGATGAGCAGTTCTTC. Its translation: CASSAFWWDEQFF. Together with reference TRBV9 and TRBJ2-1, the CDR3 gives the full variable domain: DSGVTQTPKHLITATGQRVTLRCSPRSGDLSVYWYQQSLDQGLQFLIQYYNGEERAKGNILERFSAQQFPDLHSELNLSSLELGDSALYFCASSAFWWDEQFFGPGTRLTVL.

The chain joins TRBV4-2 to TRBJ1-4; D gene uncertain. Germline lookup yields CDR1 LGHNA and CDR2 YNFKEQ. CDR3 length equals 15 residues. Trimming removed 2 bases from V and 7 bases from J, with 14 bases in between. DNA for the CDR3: TGTGCCAGCAGCCAAATTGATACACGAGGTGAAAAACTGTTTTTT. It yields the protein CASSQIDTRGEKLFF.

In DNA form, the CDR3 reads TGCGCCAGCAGCCCAATGACAGGGAAACACACTGAAGCTTTCTTT. It encodes CASSPMTGKHTEAFF. The rearrangement joins TRBV5-1 to TRBJ1-1; 7 nucleotides agree with TRBD1. Germline loops: CDR1 SGHRS, CDR2 YFSETQ. V lost 4 bases and J lost 3; bases outside the gene matches: 9. The length of the CDR3 is 15 residues.

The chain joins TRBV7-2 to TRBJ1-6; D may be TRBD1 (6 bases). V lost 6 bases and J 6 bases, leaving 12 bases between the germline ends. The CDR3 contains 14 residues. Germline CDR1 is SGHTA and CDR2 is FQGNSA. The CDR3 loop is CASSTPGANSPLHF. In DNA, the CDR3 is TGTGCCAGCAGTACCCCGGGGGCTAATTCACCCCTCCACTTT.

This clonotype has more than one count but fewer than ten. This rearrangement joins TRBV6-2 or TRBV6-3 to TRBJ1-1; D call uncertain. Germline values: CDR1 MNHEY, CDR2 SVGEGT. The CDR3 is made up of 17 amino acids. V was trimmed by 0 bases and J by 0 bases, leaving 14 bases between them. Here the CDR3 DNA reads TGTGCCAGCAGTTACTCGACCAACACACGCTTGAACACTGAAGCTTTCTTT. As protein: CASSYSTNTRLNTEAFF.

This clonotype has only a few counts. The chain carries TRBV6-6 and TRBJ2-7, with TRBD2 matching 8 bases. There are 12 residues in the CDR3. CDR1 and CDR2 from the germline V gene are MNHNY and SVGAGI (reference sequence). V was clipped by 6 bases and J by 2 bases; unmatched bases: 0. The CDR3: CASRGLAYEQYF. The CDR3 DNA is TGTGCCAGCAGGGGACTAGCCTACGAGCAGTACTTC.

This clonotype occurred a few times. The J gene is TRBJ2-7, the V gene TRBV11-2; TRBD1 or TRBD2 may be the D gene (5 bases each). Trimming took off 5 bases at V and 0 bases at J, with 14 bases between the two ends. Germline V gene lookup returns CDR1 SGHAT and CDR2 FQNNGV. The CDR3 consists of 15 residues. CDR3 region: CASSPVRGRSYEQYF. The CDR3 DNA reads TGTGCCAGCAGCCCTGTCCGGGGCCGCTCCTACGAGCAGTACTTC.

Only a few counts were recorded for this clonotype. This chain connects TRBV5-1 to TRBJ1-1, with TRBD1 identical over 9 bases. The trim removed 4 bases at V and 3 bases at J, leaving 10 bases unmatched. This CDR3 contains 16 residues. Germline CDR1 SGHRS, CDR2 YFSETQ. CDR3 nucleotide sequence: TGCGCCAGCAGCGCAGGGACAGGGATGGGTGACACTGAAGCTTTCTTT. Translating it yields CASSAGTGMGDTEAFF.

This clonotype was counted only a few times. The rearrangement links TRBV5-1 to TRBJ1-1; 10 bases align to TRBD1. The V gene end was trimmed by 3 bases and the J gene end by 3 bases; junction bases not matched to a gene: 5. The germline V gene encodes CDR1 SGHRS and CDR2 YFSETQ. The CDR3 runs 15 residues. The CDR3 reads CASSSGQGRDTEAFF. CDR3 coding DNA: TGCGCCAGCAGCTCGGGACAGGGGCGGGACACTGAAGCTTTCTTT.

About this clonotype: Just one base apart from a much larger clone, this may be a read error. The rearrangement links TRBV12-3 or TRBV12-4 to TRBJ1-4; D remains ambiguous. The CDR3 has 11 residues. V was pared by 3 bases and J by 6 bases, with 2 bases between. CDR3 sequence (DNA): TGTGCCAGCAGTTTTTATGAAAAACTGTTTTTT. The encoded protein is CASSFYEKLFF.

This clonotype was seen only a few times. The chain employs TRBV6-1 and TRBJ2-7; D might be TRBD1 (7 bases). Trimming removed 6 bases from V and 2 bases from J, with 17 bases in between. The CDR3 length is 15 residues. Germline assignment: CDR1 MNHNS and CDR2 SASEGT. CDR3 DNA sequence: TGTGCCAGCAGCGGCGGGACAGTGGGGGCCTACGAGCAGTACTTC. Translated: CASSGGTVGAYEQYF.

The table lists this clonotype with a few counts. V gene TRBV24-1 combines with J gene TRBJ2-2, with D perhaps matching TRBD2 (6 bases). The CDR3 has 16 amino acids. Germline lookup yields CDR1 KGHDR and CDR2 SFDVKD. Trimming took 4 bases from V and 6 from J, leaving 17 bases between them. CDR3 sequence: CATSDPGRERAGELFF. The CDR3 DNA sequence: TGTGCCACCAGTGACCCCGGACGGGAGAGGGCCGGGGAGCTGTTTTTT.